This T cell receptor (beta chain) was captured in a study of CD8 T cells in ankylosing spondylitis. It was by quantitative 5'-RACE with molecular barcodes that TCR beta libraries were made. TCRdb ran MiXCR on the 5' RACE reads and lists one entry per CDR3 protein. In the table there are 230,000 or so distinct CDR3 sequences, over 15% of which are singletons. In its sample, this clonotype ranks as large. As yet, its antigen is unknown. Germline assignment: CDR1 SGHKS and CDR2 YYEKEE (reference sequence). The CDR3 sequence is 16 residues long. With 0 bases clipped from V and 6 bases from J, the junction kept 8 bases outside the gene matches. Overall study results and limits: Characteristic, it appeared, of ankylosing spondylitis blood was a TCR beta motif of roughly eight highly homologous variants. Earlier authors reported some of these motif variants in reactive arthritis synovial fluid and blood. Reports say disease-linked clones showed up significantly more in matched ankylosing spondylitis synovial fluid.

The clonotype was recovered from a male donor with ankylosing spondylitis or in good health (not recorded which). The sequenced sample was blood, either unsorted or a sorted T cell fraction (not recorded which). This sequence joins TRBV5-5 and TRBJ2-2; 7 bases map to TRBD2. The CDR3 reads CASSLAAGAYSGELFF. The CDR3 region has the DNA TGTGCCAGCAGCTTGGCTGCGGGAGCTTATTCCGGGGAGCTGTTTTTT. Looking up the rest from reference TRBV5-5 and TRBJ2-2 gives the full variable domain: DAGVTQSPTHLIKTRGQQVTLRCSPISGHKSVSWYQQVLGQGPQFIFQYYEKEERGRGNFPDRFSARQFPNYSSELNVNALLLGDSALYLCASSLAAGAYSGELFFGEGSRLTVL.